The rows below give T cell receptor beta chains drawn from one sample of a study of graft-versus-host responses after intestinal transplantation. The protocol was immunoSEQ multiplex PCR, while the TCRdb copy is restricted to in-frame clones and leaves out a portion. Of tens of thousands of clones detected, around 93% appear once; the ten largest clones hold roughly 0.7%. The sequencing here drew on PBMCs, taken 98 days after intestinal transplantation. The receptors originated from a human patient who received an intestinal transplant, so some T cells may come from the graft donor. CDR3s include the opening cysteine and the closing phenylalanine or tryptophan. D genes are given only for firm matches. Expanded clones get a size class; other rows say once, few or many, or leave the size out.

d_gene,v_gene,abundance,j_gene,CDR3aa,CDR3nt
-,TRBV4-1,-,TRBJ2-1,CASSQGGAPRLVLRDNEQFF,TGCGCCAGCAGCCAAGGGGGGGCACCCCGTTTGGTCTTGAGGGACAATGAGCAGTTCTTC
-,TRBV7-2,-,TRBJ2-7,CASSYGHLRYEQYF,TGTGCCAGCAGCTACGGACACTTACGTTACGAGCAGTACTTC
-,TRBV19,-,TRBJ1-4,CASSRQDNEKLFF,TGTGCCAGTAGCCGACAGGATAATGAAAAGCTGTTTTTT
TRBD1,TRBV5-1,-,TRBJ1-4,CASSQGDRGYEKLFF,TGCGCCAGCAGCCAGGGAGACAGGGGTTACGAAAAACTGTTTTTT
-,TRBV11-2,-,TRBJ2-5,CASSYYRETQYF,TGTGCCAGCAGCTATTACAGGGAGACCCAGTACTTC
-,TRBV29-1,-,TRBJ1-1,CSALGGSGAEAFF,TGCAGCGCTCTGGGGGGGTCCGGGGCTGAAGCTTTCTTT
-,TRBV19,-,TRBJ1-3,CASRDTTGNTIYF,TGTGCCAGCCGGGACACCACAGGAAACACCATATATTTT
-,TRBV6-5,-,TRBJ1-1,CASSYGGGTEAFF,TGTGCCAGCAGTTACGGGGGGGGCACGGAAGCTTTCTTT
-,TRBV6-1,few,TRBJ1-5,CASSTDMDYFQPQHF,TGTGCCAGCAGTACGGACATGGACTACTTTCAGCCCCAGCATTTT
-,TRBV6-6,-,TRBJ1-1,CASSRPGGEAFF,TGTGCCAGCAGTCGACCGGGTGGAGAAGCTTTCTTT
-,TRBV28,once,TRBJ2-1,CASSPTTEIVSYNEQFF,TGTGCCAGCAGCCCAACGACGGAGATTGTCTCCTACAATGAGCAGTTCTTC
TRBD2,TRBV9,-,TRBJ2-7,CASSVVGLADHEQYF,TGTGCCAGCAGCGTAGTTGGACTAGCAGATCACGAGCAGTACTTC
TRBD1,TRBV2,few,TRBJ1-5,CASREDRAEGQPQHF,TGTGCCAGCAGAGAAGACAGGGCTGAAGGGCAGCCCCAGCATTTT
TRBD2,TRBV6-5,-,TRBJ2-1,CASSYSAGGPNEQFF,TGTGCCAGCAGTTACTCAGCGGGGGGCCCCAATGAGCAGTTCTTC
-,TRBV9,once,TRBJ1-5,CASSPRVGYNQPQHF,TGTGCCAGCAGCCCGAGAGTGGGGTACAATCAGCCCCAGCATTTT
TRBD1,TRBV5-5,once,TRBJ2-7,CASSLVGTGGGHEQYF,TGTGCCAGCAGCTTGGTAGGTACAGGGGGCGGCCACGAGCAGTACTTC
TRBD2,TRBV28,-,TRBJ2-1,CASSSIGVGTSGVAYNEQFF,TGTGCCAGCAGTTCTATCGGGGTGGGGACTAGCGGGGTAGCCTACAATGAGCAGTTCTTC
-,TRBV4-1,-,TRBJ2-4,CASRRRDLAKNIQYF,TGCGCCAGCAGGAGGAGGGACCTAGCCAAAAACATTCAGTACTTC
-,TRBV4-1,-,TRBJ1-6,CASSQSTSSYNSPLHF,TGCGCCAGCAGCCAATCCACCAGCTCCTATAATTCACCCCTCCACTTT
-,TRBV9,-,TRBJ2-2,CASSVDLRLNTGELFF,TGTGCCAGCAGCGTAGATCTTAGGCTAAACACCGGGGAGCTGTTTTTT
-,TRBV5-8,-,TRBJ2-1,CASSRSFYRGTIHNEQFF,TGTGCCAGCAGCCGCTCCTTTTACCGCGGGACAATCCACAATGAGCAGTTCTTC
TRBD1,TRBV27,-,TRBJ1-1,CASSLLPGTGGRNTEAFF,TGTGCCAGCAGCCTTCTCCCCGGGACAGGGGGGCGTAACACTGAAGCTTTCTTT
-,TRBV28,-,TRBJ1-2,CASSPITDNYGYTF,TGTGCCAGCAGTCCCATCACAGACAACTATGGCTACACCTTC
-,TRBV5-1,-,TRBJ1-4,CASSRWGEKLFF,TGCGCCAGCAGCCGATGGGGAGAAAAACTGTTTTTT
TRBD1,TRBV6-5,once,TRBJ2-7,CASSKTGGQTGEQYF,TGTGCCAGCAGTAAAACAGGGGGCCAAACGGGCGAGCAGTACTTC
-,TRBV11-2,-,TRBJ1-5,CASSLDVGGQPQHF,TGTGCCAGCAGCTTGGATGTCGGGGGTCAGCCCCAGCATTTT
TRBD2,TRBV5-1,-,TRBJ2-7,CASSLAAGGPYEQYF,TGCGCCAGCAGCTTGGCGGCGGGGGGCCCCTACGAGCAGTACTTC
-,TRBV5-1,-,TRBJ1-1,CASAPGADTEAFF,TGCGCCAGCGCCCCGGGGGCGGACACTGAAGCTTTCTTT
TRBD2,TRBV10-3,-,TRBJ2-7,CAISESSSGTYEQYF,TGTGCCATCAGTGAGTCCTCTAGCGGGACGTACGAGCAGTACTTC
-,TRBV6-1,-,TRBJ1-1,CANGGEGQAFF,TGTGCCAATGGAGGGGAAGGCCAGGCTTTCTTT